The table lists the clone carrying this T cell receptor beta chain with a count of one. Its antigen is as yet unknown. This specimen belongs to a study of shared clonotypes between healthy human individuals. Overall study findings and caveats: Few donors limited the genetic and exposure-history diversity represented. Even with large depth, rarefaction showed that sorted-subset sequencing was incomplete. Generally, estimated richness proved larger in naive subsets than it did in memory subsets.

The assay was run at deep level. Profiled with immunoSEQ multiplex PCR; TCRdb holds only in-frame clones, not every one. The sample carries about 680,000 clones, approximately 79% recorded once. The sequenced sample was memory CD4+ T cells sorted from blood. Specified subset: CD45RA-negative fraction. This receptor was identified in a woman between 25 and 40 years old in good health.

In DNA, the CDR3 is TGCGCCAGCAGCTTGGGGCAGGGGTTTACCGGGGAGCTGTTTTTT. Amino acids: CASSLGQGFTGELFF. V usage is TRBV5-1 and J usage is TRBJ2-2, with D possibly matching TRBD1 (6 bases). The CDR3 loop spans 15 amino acids. Germline CDR1 is SGHRS and CDR2 is YFSETQ. V gave up 0 bases and J gave up 5 bases, with 11 bases separating them.